These T cell receptor beta chains were read from a single sample in a study of regulatory T cells in long-lasting Graves disease. In TCRdb, the multiplex PCR reads were re-called with MiXCR into one record per CDR3 protein. Of around 450,000 distinct CDR3 sequences in the sample, roughly 21% were seen once. This sample comprised peripheral blood mononuclear cells (PBMCs), obtained when the disease was refractory, from a patient treated with antithyroid drugs. Receptors originate from a female donor with Graves disease. CDR3s include the opening cysteine and the closing phenylalanine or tryptophan. D genes are given only for firm matches. Some rows mark clone size as missing; the rest say once, few, many or name a class of expanded clone.

CDR3 DNA | CDR3 protein | D gene | V gene | clone size | J gene
TGCAGCGTAAACAGGGACCCGGGCTCCTACAATGAGCAGTTCTTC | CSVNRDPGSYNEQFF | NA | TRBV29-1 | NA | TRBJ2-1
TGCAGCGTTGGGGAGGGGCTTGAAAAACTGTTTTTT | CSVGEGLEKLFF | NA | TRBV29-1 | few | TRBJ1-4
TGCAGTGCTGGCGGGACAGGGGGGCGGAATGAGCAGTTCTTC | CSAGGTGGRNEQFF | TRBD1 | TRBV20-1 | NA | TRBJ2-1
TGTGCCAGTAGTCCCAGATCCCCGGACTCTAATGAAAAACTGTTTTTT | CASSPRSPDSNEKLFF | NA | TRBV19 | once | TRBJ1-4
TGTGCCAGCAGCCCCGGACAGCTTAGCGGTTGCACCTTC | CASSPGQLSGCTF | NA | TRBV11-2 | many | TRBJ1-2
TGTGCCAGCAGCAATCGGGGGCGGTTCAGGGGCTACACCTTC | CASSNRGRFRGYTF | NA | TRBV11-2 | many | TRBJ1-2
TGCGCCAGCAATCCGGGACAGGGGAGCGAGAAACTGTTTTTT | CASNPGQGSEKLFF | TRBD1 | TRBV5-1 | many | TRBJ1-4
TGTGCCAGCACAGGGGGCGGGGTGGAGTTCTACGAGCAGTACTTC | CASTGGGVEFYEQYF | TRBD1 | TRBV6-1 | many | TRBJ2-7
TGCGCCAGCAGCCGGGGCGTCCTGGGGGAGACCCAGTACTTC | CASSRGVLGETQYF | NA | TRBV5-1 | NA | TRBJ2-5
TGTGCCAGCAGTAGCACCGGGATTCGCTATGGCTACACCTTC | CASSSTGIRYGYTF | NA | TRBV6-2/TRBV6-3 | many | TRBJ1-2
TGTGCCAGCAGCTTCGGAAGACTAGCGGGAGTTAGTGTTGAGCAGTTCTTC | CASSFGRLAGVSVEQFF | TRBD2 | TRBV7-9 | once | TRBJ2-1
TGTGCCAGCAGCCAAGACATGGTGGCGTACGAGCAGTACTTC | CASSQDMVAYEQYF | NA | TRBV3-1 | few | TRBJ2-7
TGCAGTGCTAGAGATTATCAGGGGCGAACTGAAGCTTTCTTT | CSARDYQGRTEAFF | NA | TRBV20-1 | few | TRBJ1-1
TGTGCCAGCAGCGGGGGGGTGAGTGGCTACACCTTC | CASSGGVSGYTF | NA | TRBV25-1 | NA | TRBJ1-2
TGTGCCAGCAGCCTATCGGGACTAGCGGGAGAAGGAGGGGAGCTGTTTTTT | CASSLSGLAGEGGELFF | TRBD2 | TRBV11-3 | few | TRBJ2-2
TGTGCCAGCCGTTTCCAGGGTGCAGCTAATGAAAAACTGTTTTTT | CASRFQGAANEKLFF | NA | TRBV6-5 | many | TRBJ1-4
TGCAGTGCTAGAGAGGGGTCCTCTGGAAACACCATATATTTT | CSAREGSSGNTIYF | NA | TRBV20-1 | NA | TRBJ1-3
TGCGCCAGCAGCTGGGGGACAGCGTTGGGCGAGCAGTACTTC | CASSWGTALGEQYF | TRBD1 | TRBV5-1 | NA | TRBJ2-7
TGCAGTGCTAGAGTAGACATTTTCGAAGGCTACACCTTC | CSARVDIFEGYTF | NA | TRBV20-1 | few | TRBJ1-2
TGCGCCAGCAGCCCCGACAGGGGAATGACTGAAGCTTTCTTT | CASSPDRGMTEAFF | TRBD1 | TRBV4-3 | few | TRBJ1-1
TGTGCCAGCAGCCAATCCGAGGGTAGTCAGCCCCAGCATTTT | CASSQSEGSQPQHF | NA | TRBV11-2 | NA | TRBJ1-5
TGTGCCAGCAGCCAAGGACAGGGGGGTGAGCAGTACTTC | CASSQGQGGEQYF | TRBD1 | TRBV14 | NA | TRBJ2-7
TGTGCCAGCAGCGAGATGCCCCAAGAGACCCAGTACTTC | CASSEMPQETQYF | NA | TRBV5-6 | few | TRBJ2-5
TGCGCCAGCAGCTTTGGAAAGGACTACGAGCAGTACTTC | CASSFGKDYEQYF | NA | TRBV5-1 | few | TRBJ2-7
TGTGCCAGCAGTCCAGGTCCCGGGCTCGGGGAGCAGTACTTC | CASSPGPGLGEQYF | NA | TRBV27 | NA | TRBJ2-7
TGTGCCAGCAGCTTGGCAGGGGGCAAGGGAGACACTGAAGCTTTCTTT | CASSLAGGKGDTEAFF | TRBD1 | TRBV5-6 | NA | TRBJ1-1
TGTGCCAGCAGCCTCGCTGGAAGACCTGGAAACACCATATATTTT | CASSLAGRPGNTIYF | NA | TRBV6-1 | few | TRBJ1-3
TGCGCCACCGGCACAGGGCTGGCTGGAAACACCATATATTTT | CATGTGLAGNTIYF | NA | TRBV4-1 | NA | TRBJ1-3